These T cell receptor beta chains were read from a single sample in a study of cytomegalovirus exposure and HLA in healthy donors. TCRdb's copy holds only in-frame clones and misses some; the assay was immunoSEQ multiplex PCR. This table holds about 100,000 clones, approximately 75% found once. The specimen was PBMCs. Receptor source: a middle-aged woman in good health and CMV-seronegative. Both conserved end residues are part of each CDR3. The D gene is left open where the match is weak. Expanded clones get a size class; other rows say once, few or many, or leave the size out.

D gene	J gene	V gene	clone size	CDR3 protein	CDR3 DNA
.	TRBJ2-1	TRBV5-1	.	CASSSPPDKAYNEQFF	TGCGCCAGCAGCTCCCCCCCGGACAAGGCCTACAATGAGCAGTTCTTC
TRBD1	TRBJ1-2	TRBV2	.	CASSEGRGRGGYTF	TGTGCCAGCAGTGAAGGCAGGGGGCGCGGTGGCTACACCTTC
.	TRBJ2-2	TRBV27	few	CASSSFPNTGELFF	TGTGCCAGCAGTTCCTTTCCCAACACCGGGGAGCTGTTTTTT
.	TRBJ1-4	TRBV6-5	.	CAPSESSGEKLFF	TGTGCCCCGTCTGAAAGCTCGGGGGAAAAACTGTTTTTT
.	TRBJ1-1	TRBV13	.	CASSGGQVTEAFF	TGTGCCAGCAGCGGGGGCCAGGTTACTGAAGCTTTCTTT
.	TRBJ1-4	TRBV7-9	.	CASSLDYEKLFF	TGTGCCAGCAGCTTAGACTACGAAAAACTGTTTTTT
TRBD1	TRBJ1-5	TRBV11-2	.	CASSPGAGGYQPQHF	TGTGCCAGCAGCCCCGGGGCAGGGGGCTATCAGCCCCAGCATTTT
TRBD2	TRBJ2-2	TRBV5-6	.	CASSLNLAGTPGELFF	TGTGCCAGCAGCTTGAATCTAGCGGGGACCCCCGGGGAGCTGTTTTTT
TRBD2	TRBJ2-7	TRBV10-3	.	CAISGGTSRSYEQYF	TGTGCCATCAGTGGGGGGACTAGCCGCTCCTACGAGCAGTACTTC
.	TRBJ1-5	TRBV15	.	CATSRDRAAQPQHF	TGTGCCACCAGCAGAGACAGGGCTGCGCAGCCCCAGCATTTT
TRBD1	TRBJ1-2	TRBV9	.	CASSVEGQDYGYTF	TGTGCCAGCAGCGTAGAGGGACAGGATTATGGCTACACCTTC